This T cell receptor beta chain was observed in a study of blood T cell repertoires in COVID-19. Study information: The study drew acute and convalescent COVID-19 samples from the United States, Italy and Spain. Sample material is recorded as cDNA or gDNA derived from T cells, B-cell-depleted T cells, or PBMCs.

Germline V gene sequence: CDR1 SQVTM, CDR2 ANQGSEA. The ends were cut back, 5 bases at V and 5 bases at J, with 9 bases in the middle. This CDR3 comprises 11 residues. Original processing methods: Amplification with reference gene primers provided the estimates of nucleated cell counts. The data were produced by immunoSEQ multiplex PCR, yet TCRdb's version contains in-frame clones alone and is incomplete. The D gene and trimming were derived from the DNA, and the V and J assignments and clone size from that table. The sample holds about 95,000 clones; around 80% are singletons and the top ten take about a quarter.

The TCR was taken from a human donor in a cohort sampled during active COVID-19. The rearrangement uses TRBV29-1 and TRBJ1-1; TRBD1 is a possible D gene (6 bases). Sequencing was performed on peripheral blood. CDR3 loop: CSVKRGTEAFF. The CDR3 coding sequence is TGCAGCGTTAAGAGGGGGACTGAAGCTTTCTTT.